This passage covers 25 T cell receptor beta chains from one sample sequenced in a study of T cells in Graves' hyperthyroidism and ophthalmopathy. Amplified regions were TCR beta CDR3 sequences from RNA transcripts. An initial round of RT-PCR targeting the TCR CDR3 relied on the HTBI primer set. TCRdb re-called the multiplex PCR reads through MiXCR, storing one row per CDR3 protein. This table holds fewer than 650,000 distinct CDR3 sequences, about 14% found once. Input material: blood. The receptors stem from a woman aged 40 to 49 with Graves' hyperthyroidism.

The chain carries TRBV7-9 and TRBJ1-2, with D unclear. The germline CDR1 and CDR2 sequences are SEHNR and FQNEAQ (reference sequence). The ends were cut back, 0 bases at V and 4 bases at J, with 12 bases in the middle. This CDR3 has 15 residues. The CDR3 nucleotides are TGTGCCAGCAGCTTAGCGCAGGTGGAGGCCTATGGCTACACCTTC. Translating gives CASSLAQVEAYGYTF.

The CDR3 loop is CAWSEASGTYEQYF. CDR3 in DNA: TGTGCCTGGAGTGAGGCTAGCGGAACCTACGAGCAGTACTTC. The V gene is TRBV30, the J gene TRBJ2-7; TRBD2 aligns across 7 bases. Germline V lookup: CDR1 GTSNPN, CDR2 SVGIG (reference sequence). The J segment lost 2 bases and the V segment lost 1 base, leaving 5 bases of the junction unmatched. CDR3 length equals 14 residues. The full variable domain, completed using reference TRBV30 and TRBJ2-7, is SQTIHQWPATLVQPVGSPLSLECTVEGTSNPNLYWYRQAAGRGLQLLFYSVGIGQISSEVPQNLSASRPQDRQFILSSKKLLLSDSGFYLCAWSEASGTYEQYFGPGTRLTVT.

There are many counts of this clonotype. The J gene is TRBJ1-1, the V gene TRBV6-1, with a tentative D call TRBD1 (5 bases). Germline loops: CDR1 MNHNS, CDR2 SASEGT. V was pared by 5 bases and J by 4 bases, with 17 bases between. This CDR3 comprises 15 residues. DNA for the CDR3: TGTGCCAGCAGTCCCTGGGTGCAGGGCGGCACTGAAGCTTTCTTT. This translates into CASSPWVQGGTEAFF.

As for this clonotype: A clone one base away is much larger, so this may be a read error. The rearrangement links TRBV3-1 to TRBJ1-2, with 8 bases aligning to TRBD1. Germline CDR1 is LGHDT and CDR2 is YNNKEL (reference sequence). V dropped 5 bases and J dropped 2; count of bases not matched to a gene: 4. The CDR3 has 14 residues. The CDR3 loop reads CASSARDRNYGYTF. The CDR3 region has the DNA TGTGCCAGCAGCGCCCGGGACAGGAACTATGGCTACACCTTC.

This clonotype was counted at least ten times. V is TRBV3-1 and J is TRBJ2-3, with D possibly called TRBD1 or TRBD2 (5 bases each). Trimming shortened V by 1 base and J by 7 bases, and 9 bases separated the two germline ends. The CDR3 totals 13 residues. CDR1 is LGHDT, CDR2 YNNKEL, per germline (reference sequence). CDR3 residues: CASSQAWDHTQYF. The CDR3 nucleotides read TGTGCCAGCAGCCAAGCATGGGACCATACGCAGTATTTT.

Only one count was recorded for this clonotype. The CDR3 loop is CASSLQQGSGELFF. CDR3 nucleotide sequence: TGTGCCAGCAGCTTACAACAGGGGTCCGGGGAGCTGTTTTTT. The chain has TRBV7-9 and TRBJ2-2, with TRBD1 matching over 7 bases. V lost 2 bases to trimming and J lost 6 bases; unmatched junction nucleotides: 3. Germline CDR1 SEHNR, CDR2 FQNEAQ (reference sequence). CDR3 length: 14 residues.

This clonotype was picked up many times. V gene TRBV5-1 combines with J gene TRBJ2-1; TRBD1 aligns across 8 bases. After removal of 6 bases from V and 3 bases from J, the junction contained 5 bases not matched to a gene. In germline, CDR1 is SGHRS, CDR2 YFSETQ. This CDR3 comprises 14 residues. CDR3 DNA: TGCGCCAGCACCGGACAGGGTCTCTACAATGAGCAGTTCTTC. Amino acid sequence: CASTGQGLYNEQFF.

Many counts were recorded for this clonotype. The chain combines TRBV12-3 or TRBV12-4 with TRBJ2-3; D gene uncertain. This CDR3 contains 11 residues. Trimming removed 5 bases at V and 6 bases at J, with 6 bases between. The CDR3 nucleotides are TGTGCCAGCAGTATTGTGGATACGCAGTATTTT. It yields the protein CASSIVDTQYF.

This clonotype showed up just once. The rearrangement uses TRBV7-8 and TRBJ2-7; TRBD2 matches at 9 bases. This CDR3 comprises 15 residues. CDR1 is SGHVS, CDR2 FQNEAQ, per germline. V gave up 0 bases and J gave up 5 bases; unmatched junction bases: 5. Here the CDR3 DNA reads TGTGCCAGCAGCTTAGCGGCGGGAGGGCCGAACGAGCAGTACTTC. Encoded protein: CASSLAAGGPNEQYF.

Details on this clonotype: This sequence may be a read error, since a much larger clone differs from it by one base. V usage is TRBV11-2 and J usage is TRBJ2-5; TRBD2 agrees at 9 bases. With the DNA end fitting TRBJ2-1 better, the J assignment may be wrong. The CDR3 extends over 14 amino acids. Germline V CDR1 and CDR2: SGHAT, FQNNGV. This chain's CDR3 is CASSQVAGDETQFF. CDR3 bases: TGTGCCAGCAGCCAAGTAGCGGGAGATGAGACCCAGTTCTTC.

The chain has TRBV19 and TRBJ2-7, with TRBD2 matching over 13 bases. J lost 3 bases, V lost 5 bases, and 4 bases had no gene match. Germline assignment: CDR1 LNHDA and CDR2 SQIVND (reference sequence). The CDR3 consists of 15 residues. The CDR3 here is CASSPLAGGLYEQYF. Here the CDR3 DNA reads TGTGCCAGTAGTCCACTAGCGGGAGGGCTCTACGAGCAGTACTTC.

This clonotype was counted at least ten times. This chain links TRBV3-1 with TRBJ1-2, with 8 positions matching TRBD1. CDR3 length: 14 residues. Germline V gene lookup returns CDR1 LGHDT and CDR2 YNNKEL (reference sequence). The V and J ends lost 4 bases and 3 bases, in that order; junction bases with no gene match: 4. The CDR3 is CASSRGQGDYGYTF. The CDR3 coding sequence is TGTGCCAGCAGCCGCGGACAGGGAGACTATGGCTACACCTTC.

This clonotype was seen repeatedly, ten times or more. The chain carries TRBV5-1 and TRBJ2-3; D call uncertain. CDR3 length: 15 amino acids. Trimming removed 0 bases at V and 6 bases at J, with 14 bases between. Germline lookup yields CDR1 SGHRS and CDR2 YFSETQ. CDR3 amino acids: CASSLVPERTDTQYF. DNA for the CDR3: TGCGCCAGCAGCTTGGTCCCCGAACGAACCGATACGCAGTATTTT.

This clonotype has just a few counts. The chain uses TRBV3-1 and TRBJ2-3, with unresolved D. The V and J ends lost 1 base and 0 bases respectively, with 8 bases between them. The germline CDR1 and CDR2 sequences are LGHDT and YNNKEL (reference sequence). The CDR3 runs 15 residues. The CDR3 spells CASSQGGTSTDTQYF. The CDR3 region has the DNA TGTGCCAGCAGCCAAGGCGGAACTAGCACAGATACGCAGTATTTT.

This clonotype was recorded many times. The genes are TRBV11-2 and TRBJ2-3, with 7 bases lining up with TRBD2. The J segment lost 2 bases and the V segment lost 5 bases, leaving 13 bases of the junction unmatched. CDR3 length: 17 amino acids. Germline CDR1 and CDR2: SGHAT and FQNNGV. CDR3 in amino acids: CASSQSPRWDYTDTQYF. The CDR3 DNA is TGTGCCAGCAGCCAATCCCCCCGGTGGGACTACACAGATACGCAGTATTTT.

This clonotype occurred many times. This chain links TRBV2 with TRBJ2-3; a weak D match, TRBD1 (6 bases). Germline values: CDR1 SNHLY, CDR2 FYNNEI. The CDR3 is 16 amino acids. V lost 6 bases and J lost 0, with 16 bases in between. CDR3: CASSKTGSPSTDTQYF. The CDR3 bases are TGTGCCAGCAGCAAAACAGGGTCCCCCAGCACAGATACGCAGTATTTT.

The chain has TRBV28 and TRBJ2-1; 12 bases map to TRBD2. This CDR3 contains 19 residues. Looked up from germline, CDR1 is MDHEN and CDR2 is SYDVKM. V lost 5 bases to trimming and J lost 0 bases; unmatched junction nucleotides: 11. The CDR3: CASSVSGLAGVSSYNEQFF. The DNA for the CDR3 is TGTGCCAGCAGTGTATCGGGACTAGCGGGCGTTAGCTCCTACAATGAGCAGTTCTTC.

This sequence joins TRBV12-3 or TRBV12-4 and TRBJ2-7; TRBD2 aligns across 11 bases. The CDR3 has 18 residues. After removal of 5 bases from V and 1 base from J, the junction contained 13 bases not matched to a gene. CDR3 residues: CASSPGRQLAGGSYEQYF. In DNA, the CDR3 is TGTGCCAGCAGTCCGGGAAGACAGTTAGCGGGAGGGTCCTACGAGCAGTACTTC.

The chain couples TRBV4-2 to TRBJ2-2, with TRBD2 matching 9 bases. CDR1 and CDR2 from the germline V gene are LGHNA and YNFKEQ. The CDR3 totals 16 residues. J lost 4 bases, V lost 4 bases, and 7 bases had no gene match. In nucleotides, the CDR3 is TGTGCCAGCAGCCCAGAGGGACTAGCAGGCACCGGGGAGCTGTTTTTT. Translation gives CASSPEGLAGTGELFF.

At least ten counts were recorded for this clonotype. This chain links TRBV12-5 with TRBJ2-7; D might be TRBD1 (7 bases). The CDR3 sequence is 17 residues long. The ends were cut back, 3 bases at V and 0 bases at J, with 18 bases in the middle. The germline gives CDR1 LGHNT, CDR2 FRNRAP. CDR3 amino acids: CASGLAFGGDSSYEQYF. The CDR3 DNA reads TGTGCTAGTGGTTTAGCATTCGGCGGGGACAGCTCCTACGAGCAGTACTTC.

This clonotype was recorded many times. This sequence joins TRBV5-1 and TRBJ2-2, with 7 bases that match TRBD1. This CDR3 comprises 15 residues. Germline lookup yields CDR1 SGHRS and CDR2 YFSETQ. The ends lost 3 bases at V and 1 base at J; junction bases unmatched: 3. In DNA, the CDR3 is TGCGCCAGCAGCTCGCAGGGGGTGAACACCGGGGAGCTGTTTTTT. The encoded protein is CASSSQGVNTGELFF.

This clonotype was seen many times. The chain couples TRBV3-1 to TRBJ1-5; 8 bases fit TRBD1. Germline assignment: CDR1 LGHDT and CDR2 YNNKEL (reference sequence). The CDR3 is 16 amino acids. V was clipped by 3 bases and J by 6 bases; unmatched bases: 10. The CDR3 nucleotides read TGTGCCAGCAGCCAGACAGGGGTTGGAGCCGGTCAGCCCCAGCATTTT. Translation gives CASSQTGVGAGQPQHF. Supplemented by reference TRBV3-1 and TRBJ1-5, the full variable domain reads DTAVSQTPKYLVTQMGNDKSIKCEQNLGHDTMYWYKQDSKKFLKIMFSYNNKELIINETVPNRFSPKSPDKAHLNLHINSLELGDSAVYFCASSQTGVGAGQPQHFGDGTRLSIL.

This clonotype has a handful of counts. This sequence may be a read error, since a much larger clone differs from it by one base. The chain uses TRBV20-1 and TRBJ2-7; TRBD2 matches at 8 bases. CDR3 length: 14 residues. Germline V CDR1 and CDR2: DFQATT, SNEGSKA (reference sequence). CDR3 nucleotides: TGCAGTGCTCCCGAAAGCGGGAGACCCTACGGGCAGTACTTC. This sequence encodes CSAPESGRPYGQYF.

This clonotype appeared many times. In DNA, the CDR3 is TGTGCCAGCAGCGAGGGACCATACTCCTACGAGCAGTACTTC. Translation gives CASSEGPYSYEQYF. The V gene is TRBV7-2, the J gene TRBJ2-7; D tentatively reads TRBD1 or TRBD2 (5 bases each). V was trimmed by 5 bases and J by 0 bases, leaving 11 bases between them. Germline V gene lookup returns CDR1 SGHTA and CDR2 FQGNSA. The CDR3 consists of 14 residues. The variable domain in full, completed from reference TRBV7-2 and TRBJ2-7, reads GAGVSQSPSNKVTEKGKDVELRCDPISGHTALYWYRQSLGQGLEFLIYFQGNSAPDKSGLPSDRFSAERTGGSVSTLTIQRTQQEDSAVYLCASSEGPYSYEQYFGPGTRLTVT.

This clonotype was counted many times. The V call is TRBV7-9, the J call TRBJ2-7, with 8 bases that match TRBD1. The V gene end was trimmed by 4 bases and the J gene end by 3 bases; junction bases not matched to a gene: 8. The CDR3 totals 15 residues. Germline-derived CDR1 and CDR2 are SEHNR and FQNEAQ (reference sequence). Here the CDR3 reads CASSSTGQGRYEQYF. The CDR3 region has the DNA TGTGCCAGCAGCTCGACTGGACAGGGTCGCTACGAGCAGTACTTC.